The entry that follows covers one T cell receptor beta chain sequence. Sequencing was performed with immunoSEQ multiplex PCR; in TCRdb, only in-frame clones are kept and a portion is missing. The repertoire holds roughly 80,000 clones, with about 94% as singletons. This sample stems from a study of technical replicates of blood from several donors. The J segment lost 4 bases and the V segment lost 5 bases, leaving 9 bases of the junction unmatched. Looked up from germline, CDR1 is SGHTA and CDR2 is FQGNSA. This CDR3 is 15 amino acids long. Sequencing was performed on T cells isolated from PBMCs. The gene calls are TRBV7-2 and TRBJ2-7; TRBD1 matches 9 bases. The source is a human donor in good health. The CDR3 bases are TGTGCCAGCAGCCTTGGGAACAGGGGGCGGTACGAGCAGTACTTC. Translated, it gives CASSLGNRGRYEQYF.